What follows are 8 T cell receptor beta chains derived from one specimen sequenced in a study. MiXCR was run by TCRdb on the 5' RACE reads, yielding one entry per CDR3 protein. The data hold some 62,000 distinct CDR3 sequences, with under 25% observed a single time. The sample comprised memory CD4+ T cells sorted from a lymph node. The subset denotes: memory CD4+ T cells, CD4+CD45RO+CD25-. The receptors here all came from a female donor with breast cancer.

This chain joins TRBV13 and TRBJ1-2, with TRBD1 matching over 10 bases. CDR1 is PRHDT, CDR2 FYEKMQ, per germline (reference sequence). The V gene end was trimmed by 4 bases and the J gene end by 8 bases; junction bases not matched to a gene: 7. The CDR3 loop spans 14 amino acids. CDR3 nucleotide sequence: TGTGCCAGCAGCTGGGGGACAGGGGCAGAAGGCTACACCTTC. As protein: CASSWGTGAEGYTF.

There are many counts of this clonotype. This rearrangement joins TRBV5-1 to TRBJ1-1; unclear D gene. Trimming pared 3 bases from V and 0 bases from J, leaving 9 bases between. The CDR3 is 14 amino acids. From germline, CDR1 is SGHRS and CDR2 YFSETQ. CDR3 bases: TGCGCCAGCAGCTCGGACGGGGTGAACACTGAAGCTTTCTTT. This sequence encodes CASSSDGVNTEAFF. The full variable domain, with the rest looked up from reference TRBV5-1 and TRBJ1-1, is KAGVTQTPRYLIKTRGQQVTLSCSPISGHRSVSWYQQTPGQGLQFLFEYFSETQRNKGNFPGRFSGRQFSNSRSEMNVSTLELGDSALYLCASSSDGVNTEAFFGQGTRLTVV.

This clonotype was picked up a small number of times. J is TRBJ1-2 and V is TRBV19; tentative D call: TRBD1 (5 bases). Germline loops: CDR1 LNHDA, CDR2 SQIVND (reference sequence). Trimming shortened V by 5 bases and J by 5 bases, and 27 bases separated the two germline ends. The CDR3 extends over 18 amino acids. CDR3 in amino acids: CASSQTHRGVSWSYGYTF. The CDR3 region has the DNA TGTGCCAGTAGTCAAACCCATCGAGGGGTTAGTTGGTCGTATGGCTACACCTTC.

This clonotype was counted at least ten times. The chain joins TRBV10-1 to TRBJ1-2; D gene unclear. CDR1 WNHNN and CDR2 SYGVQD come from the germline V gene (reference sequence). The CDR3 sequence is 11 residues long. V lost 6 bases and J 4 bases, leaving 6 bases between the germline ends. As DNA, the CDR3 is TGCGCCAGCAGGGGAAGCTATGGCTACACCTTC. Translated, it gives CASRGSYGYTF.

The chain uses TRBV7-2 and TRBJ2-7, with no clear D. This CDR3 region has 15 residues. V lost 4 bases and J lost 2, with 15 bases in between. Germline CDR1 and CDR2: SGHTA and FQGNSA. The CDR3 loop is CASSYTPDVTYEQYF. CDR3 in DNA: TGTGCCAGCAGCTACACCCCGGACGTGACCTACGAGCAGTACTTC.

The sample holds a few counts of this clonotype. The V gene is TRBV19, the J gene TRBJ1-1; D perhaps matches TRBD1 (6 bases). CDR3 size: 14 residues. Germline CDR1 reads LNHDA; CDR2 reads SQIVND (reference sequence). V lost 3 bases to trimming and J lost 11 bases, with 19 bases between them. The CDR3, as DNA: TGTGCCAGTAGTATGGGAACAGGGATCCCGAGGGCTTTCTTT. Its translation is CASSMGTGIPRAFF.

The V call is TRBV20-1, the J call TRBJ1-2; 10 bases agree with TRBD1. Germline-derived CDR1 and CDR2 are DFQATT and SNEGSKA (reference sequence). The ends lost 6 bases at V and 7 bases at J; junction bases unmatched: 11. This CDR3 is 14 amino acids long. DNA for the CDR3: TGCAGTGCCCAGACAGGGGGCTCTAATCTTGGCTACACCTTC. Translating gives CSAQTGGSNLGYTF.

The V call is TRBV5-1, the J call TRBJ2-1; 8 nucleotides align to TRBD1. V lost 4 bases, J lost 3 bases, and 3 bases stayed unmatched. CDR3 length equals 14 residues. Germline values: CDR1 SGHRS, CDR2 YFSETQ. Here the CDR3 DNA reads TGCGCCAGCAGCCCCGGACAGGGCTACAATGAGCAGTTCTTC. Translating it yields CASSPGQGYNEQFF.